The 18 T cell receptor beta chains presented below share a single source sample, sequenced in a study of early T cells in non-severe SARS-CoV-2 infection. TCRdb called the 5' RACE reads again in MiXCR, with one record for every CDR3 protein. The sample shows 30,000 or so distinct CDR3 sequences, approximately 6.3% of them seen only once. Sample: whole blood. Receptors were obtained from an adult who was a healthcare worker with PCR-confirmed SARS-CoV-2 infection or an uninfected control (not recorded which).

This clonotype has ten or more counts. The V and J genes are TRBV6-1 and TRBJ2-1; the match to TRBD2 covers 7 bases. The CDR3 length is 15 residues. V dropped 4 bases and J dropped 7; count of bases not matched to a gene: 10. Germline CDR1 is MNHNS and CDR2 is SASEGT. In nucleotides, the CDR3 is TGTGCCAGCAGTGGTCTGCCGGGGGGTGGGAATGAGCAGTTCTTC. Residues: CASSGLPGGGNEQFF.

This clonotype came up a few times. The genes are TRBV29-1 and TRBJ1-2; D gene uncertain. The germline CDR1 and CDR2 sequences are SQVTM and ANQGSEA. The CDR3 sequence is 14 residues long. Trimming pared 0 bases from V and 5 bases from J, leaving 13 bases between. The CDR3: CSVEDQEGGYGYTF. The CDR3 DNA reads as TGCAGCGTTGAAGATCAAGAGGGAGGGTATGGCTACACCTTC.

The sample holds a few counts of this clonotype. The junction departs from germline at one end; a sequencing error may be responsible. J is TRBJ2-1 and V is TRBV5-6; D is unclear. CDR3 size: 13 residues. Germline values: CDR1 SGHDT, CDR2 YYEEEE. The CDR3 loop reads CVSSLDSYNEQFF. The CDR3 coding sequence is TGTGTCAGCAGCCTGGATTCCTACAATGAGCAGTTCTTC.

This clonotype was picked up many times. This chain uses TRBV20-1 with TRBJ2-3; D gene uncertain. Germline-derived CDR1 and CDR2 are DFQATT and SNEGSKA (reference sequence). The length of the CDR3 is 14 residues. The V end was cut by 3 bases, the J end by 4 bases, with 14 bases between. This chain's CDR3 is CSASLHRVADTQYF. The CDR3 nucleotides are TGCAGTGCTAGTCTACACCGGGTGGCAGATACGCAGTATTTT.

This clonotype was seen many times. The chain employs TRBV10-3 and TRBJ1-5; D may be TRBD1 (5 bases). This CDR3 comprises 15 residues. Per germline, CDR1 ENHRY and CDR2 SYGVKD. V shed 6 bases and J shed 0 bases, with 12 bases lying between them. The CDR3: CAISFGTDSNQPQHF. The CDR3 DNA reads TGTGCCATCAGCTTCGGGACGGATAGCAATCAGCCCCAGCATTTT.

The genes are TRBV20-1 and TRBJ2-5; the D gene is possibly TRBD2 (6 bases). V lost 1 base, J lost 10 bases, and 13 bases lay in between. The CDR3 is made up of 12 amino acids. CDR1 and CDR2 (germline): DFQATT, SNEGSKA (reference sequence). CDR3 coding DNA: TGCAGTGCTAGAGTTCATAGGGAGGACCAGTACTTC. This translates into CSARVHREDQYF.

V gene TRBV19 combines with J gene TRBJ1-3, with unresolved D. Per the germline V gene, CDR1 is LNHDA and CDR2 is SQIVND (reference sequence). There are 16 residues in the CDR3. Trimming cost V 7 bases and J 0 bases, with 16 bases left between them. The CDR3 DNA reads TGTGCCAGTACCGTACTGGACCGATCCTCTGGAAACACCATATATTTT. Amino acid sequence: CASTVLDRSSGNTIYF.

This clonotype was found many times. The chain employs TRBV18 and TRBJ2-7; D tentatively fits TRBD1 or TRBD2 (5 bases each). Germline CDR1 and CDR2: KGHSH and LQKENI. This CDR3 comprises 15 residues. V lost 0 bases and J lost 3, with 12 bases in between. The CDR3 region is CASSPPGRAFYEQYF. CDR3 coding DNA: TGTGCCAGCTCACCACCGGGACGGGCCTTCTACGAGCAGTACTTC.

Notes on this clonotype: This may arise from a read error, as a much more abundant clone is one base away. No conserved phenylalanine or tryptophan is present at the end of the CDR3, so a read error is the likely explanation. For the CDR3, the DNA is TGTGCCAGCAGCATCCAGGGGCCATCAGCGTCAGATACGCAGTATTTG. Amino acid sequence: CASSIQGPSASDTQYL. The chain has TRBV11-2 and TRBJ2-3; tentative D call: TRBD1 (6 bases). The germline CDR1 and CDR2 sequences are SGHAT and FQNNGV. The length of the CDR3 is 16 residues. Trimming pared 5 bases from V and 4 bases from J, leaving 19 bases between.

This clonotype was recorded many times. This chain links TRBV6-5 with TRBJ2-3, with 9 bases that match TRBD2. The V gene's germline CDR1 is MNHEY and CDR2 SVGAGI. V was clipped by 8 bases and J by 4 bases; unmatched bases: 10. CDR3 length equals 15 residues. The CDR3 spells CASLSYSGSADTQYF. CDR3 bases: TGTGCCAGCCTTTCCTATAGCGGGAGTGCAGATACGCAGTATTTT.

This clonotype was detected many times. V usage is TRBV18 and J usage is TRBJ2-2; a possible D gene is TRBD1 (6 bases). This CDR3 contains 15 residues. Germline loops: CDR1 KGHSH, CDR2 LQKENI. V shed 5 bases and J shed 0 bases, with 10 bases lying between them. CDR3: CASSGQFANTGELFF. The CDR3 DNA is TGTGCCAGCTCAGGACAGTTCGCGAACACCGGGGAGCTGTTTTTT.

The chain carries TRBV3-1 and TRBJ1-2; D ambiguous. Trimming took 6 bases from V and 2 from J, leaving 4 bases between them. Germline lookup yields CDR1 LGHDT and CDR2 YNNKEL (reference sequence). The CDR3 contains 11 residues. DNA of the CDR3: TGTGCCAGCAGACAAAACTATGGCTACACCTTC. Its translation is CASRQNYGYTF.

This clonotype occurred many times. The CDR3 DNA follows: TGTGCCAGCAGCTTAGTATTAGAAAAGCAGTTCTTC. The encoded protein is CASSLVLEKQFF. The chain uses TRBV7-2 and TRBJ2-1; D is unclear. Trimming took 1 base from V and 11 from J, leaving 9 bases between them. Germline values: CDR1 SGHTA, CDR2 FQGNSA. The CDR3 contains 12 residues.

This clonotype was counted at least ten times. The chain couples TRBV7-2 to TRBJ2-2; 10 nucleotides line up with TRBD1. V lost 1 base, J lost 4 bases, and 3 bases stayed unmatched. CDR3 length: 16 amino acids. CDR1 and CDR2 (germline): SGHTA, FQGNSA. DNA for the CDR3: TGTGCCAGCAGCTTAGGACAGGGGGCGCGCACCGGGGAGCTGTTTTTT. This sequence encodes CASSLGQGARTGELFF.

This clonotype was counted between two and nine times. The chain couples TRBV7-9 to TRBJ2-5; tentatively, D is TRBD1 (6 bases). V was trimmed by 4 bases and J by 5 bases, leaving 17 bases between them. This CDR3 region has 15 residues. The germline gives CDR1 SEHNR, CDR2 FQNEAQ (reference sequence). CDR3 amino acids: CASSSSIQGWETQYF. The CDR3 bases are TGTGCCAGCAGCTCTTCAATACAGGGCTGGGAGACCCAGTACTTC.

This clonotype has at least ten counts. The chain recombines TRBV18 with TRBJ2-7; 12 bases agree with TRBD1. From germline, CDR1 is KGHSH and CDR2 LQKENI. The CDR3 consists of 14 residues. Trimming took 4 bases from V and 6 from J; bases not matched to a gene: 4. DNA of the CDR3: TGTGCCAGCTCACTAGGGACAGGGGGCGCCGAGCAGTACTTC. Amino acid sequence: CASSLGTGGAEQYF.

This clonotype was recorded at least ten times. The chain uses TRBV20-1 and TRBJ1-2; D may be TRBD1 (6 bases). The V and J ends lost 0 bases and 4 bases respectively, with 15 bases between them. CDR3 length equals 15 residues. Germline V gene lookup returns CDR1 DFQATT and CDR2 SNEGSKA (reference sequence). The CDR3 here is CSARDGSRQAYGYTF. In nucleotides, the CDR3 is TGCAGTGCTAGAGATGGATCCAGACAGGCCTATGGCTACACCTTC.

This clonotype has a count of ten or more. The gene calls are TRBV7-9 and TRBJ1-2; D remains unclear. CDR1 and CDR2 from the germline V gene are SEHNR and FQNEAQ (reference sequence). V lost 5 bases, J lost 2 bases, and 12 bases lay in between. This CDR3 has 14 residues. DNA for the CDR3: TGTGCCAGCAGCGGATCCGGGGTCAACTATGGCTACACCTTC. This sequence encodes CASSGSGVNYGYTF.